The clone carrying this TCR beta chain was picked up many times. TCR beta CDR3 amplification used RNA transcripts. First-round RT-PCR employed HTBI primers, with a second-round multiplex PCR after it. TCRdb recomputed calls from the multiplex PCR reads with MiXCR, one row per CDR3 protein. The table includes over a million distinct CDR3 sequences, 35% to 40% detected once. The data originate from a study of Graves' ophthalmopathy and Graves' hyperthyroidism. The germline gives CDR1 KGHDR, CDR2 SFDVKD. V dropped 4 bases and J dropped 5; count of bases not matched to a gene: 7. This CDR3 comprises 15 residues.

This chain joins TRBV24-1 and TRBJ2-5; 9 nucleotides line up with TRBD1. The sequencing sample was made of peripheral blood or thyroid tissue (not recorded which). This clonotype was obtained from an adult man with Graves' hyperthyroidism. CDR3 nucleotide sequence: TGTGCCACCAGTGACCTTACAGGGGGCGCGGAGACCCAGTACTTC. As protein: CATSDLTGGAETQYF.